Each of the 16 T cell receptor beta chains below was sequenced from the same sample in a study of early T cells in non-severe SARS-CoV-2 infection. Via MiXCR, TCRdb re-called the 5' RACE reads, giving one row per CDR3 protein. The table shows some 89,000 distinct CDR3 sequences, with 11% occurring only once. The specimen was whole blood, collected at baseline. These receptors originate from an adult who was a healthcare worker with PCR-confirmed SARS-CoV-2 infection or an uninfected control (not recorded which).

The chain recombines TRBV6-1 with TRBJ2-6; the D is unclear. V shed 5 bases and J shed 0 bases, with 8 bases lying between them. This CDR3 comprises 15 residues. CDR1 and CDR2 (germline): MNHNS, SASEGT. This CDR3 reads CASSLWDSGANVLTF. The CDR3 coding sequence is TGTGCCAGCAGTTTATGGGACTCTGGGGCCAACGTCCTGACTTTC.

V is TRBV4-2 and J is TRBJ2-7; D unclear. Trimming stripped 3 bases from V and 2 bases from J, with 20 bases between. CDR1 and CDR2 (germline): LGHNA, YNFKEQ. This CDR3 is built from 17 residues. CDR3 region: CASSQPPPGQETYEQYF. In DNA, the CDR3 is TGTGCCAGCAGCCAGCCCCCCCCCGGGCAGGAAACCTACGAGCAGTACTTC.

The chain is built from TRBV9 and TRBJ2-3; TRBD2 matches at 9 bases. This CDR3 comprises 17 residues. V lost 4 bases and J lost 3; bases outside the gene matches: 12. In germline, CDR1 is SGDLS, CDR2 YYNGEE. In nucleotides, the CDR3 is TGTGCCAGCAGCTTCCCTTCGACCAGCGGGGGGACAGATACGCAGTATTTT. Translating it yields CASSFPSTSGGTDTQYF. Drawing the rest from reference TRBV9 and TRBJ2-3, the complete variable domain is DSGVTQTPKHLITATGQRVTLRCSPRSGDLSVYWYQQSLDQGLQFLIQYYNGEERAKGNILERFSAQQFPDLHSELNLSSLELGDSALYFCASSFPSTSGGTDTQYFGPGTRLTVL.

This clonotype was picked up many times. The rearrangement uses TRBV5-1 and TRBJ2-2, with D perhaps being TRBD1 or TRBD2 (6 bases each). The CDR3 is made up of 15 amino acids. Germline values: CDR1 SGHRS, CDR2 YFSETQ. V lost 1 base to trimming and J lost 6 bases, with 13 bases between them. The DNA for the CDR3 is TGCGCCAGCAGCTTGTCCCCAGGGGAGGCCGGGGAGCTGTTTTTT. As protein: CASSLSPGEAGELFF. Full variable domain (outside the CDR3, taken from reference TRBV5-1 and TRBJ2-2): KAGVTQTPRYLIKTRGQQVTLSCSPISGHRSVSWYQQTPGQGLQFLFEYFSETQRNKGNFPGRFSGRQFSNSRSEMNVSTLELGDSALYLCASSLSPGEAGELFFGEGSRLTVL.

V gene TRBV20-1 combines with J gene TRBJ2-2; 8 bases line up with TRBD1. The CDR3 spans 14 residues. The germline V gene has CDR1 DFQATT and CDR2 SNEGSKA (reference sequence). The V gene end was trimmed by 6 bases and the J gene end by 11 bases; junction bases not matched to a gene: 14. CDR3 bases: TGCAGTGCCCCGTTTGAGGCAGGGGGCCAAGAGCTGTTTTTT. Its protein product is CSAPFEAGGQELFF.

This chain uses TRBV11-2 with TRBJ2-3, with D tentatively TRBD2 (7 bases). This CDR3 comprises 18 residues. Trimming cost V 5 bases and J 6 bases, with 27 bases left between them. Germline CDR1 is SGHAT and CDR2 is FQNNGV. CDR3 amino acids: CASSTQPWGSGGPDTQYF. The DNA for the CDR3 is TGTGCCAGCAGCACCCAACCCTGGGGTTCGGGGGGCCCGGATACGCAGTATTTT.

This clonotype was observed a handful of times. This sequence joins TRBV4-3 and TRBJ1-6, with D maybe TRBD1 (5 bases). Germline V CDR1 and CDR2: LGHNA, YSLEER. The V end was cut by 0 bases, the J end by 8 bases, with 14 bases between. The CDR3 loop spans 16 amino acids. As DNA, the CDR3 is TGCGCCAGCAGCCAAGATACCAGGGTGGATCATTCACCCCTCCACTTT. Translating it yields CASSQDTRVDHSPLHF.

This clonotype was seen more than once but under ten times. DNA of the CDR3: TGTGCCAGCAGCCCGACAGGAACTGGCAATCAGCCCCAGCATTTT. It is translated as CASSPTGTGNQPQHF. The chain links TRBV7-9 to TRBJ1-5; weak D call: TRBD1 (6 bases). This CDR3 has 15 amino acids. V was clipped by 5 bases and J by 2 bases, with 13 bases between them. Germline V gene sequence: CDR1 SEHNR, CDR2 FQNEAQ (reference sequence). Full variable domain (rest looked up from reference TRBV7-9 and TRBJ1-5): DTGVSQNPRHKITKRGQNVTFRCDPISEHNRLYWYRQTLGQGPEFLTYFQNEAQLEKSRLLSDRFSAERPKGSFSTLEIQRTEQGDSAMYLCASSPTGTGNQPQHFGDGTRLSIL.

In DNA, the CDR3 is TGCGCCAGCAGCGGGCAACCGGGACCTGGAGAGACCCAGTACTTC. It is translated as CASSGQPGPGETQYF. V gene TRBV5-1 combines with J gene TRBJ2-5, with D perhaps given as TRBD1 or TRBD2 (5 bases each). Deletions cut 4 bases from V and 4 bases from J, with 17 bases between. CDR1 and CDR2 from the germline V gene are SGHRS and YFSETQ. The CDR3 totals 15 residues.

The chain links TRBV4-3 to TRBJ2-7; D not certain. V lost 0 bases and J lost 0, with 6 bases in between. The germline V gene encodes CDR1 LGHNA and CDR2 YSLEER. This CDR3 is built from 14 residues. CDR3 sequence: CASSQDHSSYEQYF. The CDR3 DNA follows: TGCGCCAGCAGCCAAGACCACAGCTCCTACGAGCAGTACTTC.

Ten or more counts support this clonotype. The gene calls are TRBV27 and TRBJ1-1; D call uncertain. The V gene lost 0 bases and the J gene lost 3 bases, with 11 bases spanning the gap. This CDR3 contains 15 residues. Germline V gene sequence: CDR1 MNHEY, CDR2 SMNVEV (reference sequence). CDR3 amino acids: CASSLSSGKYTEAFF. The DNA for the CDR3 is TGTGCCAGCAGTTTATCTTCCGGGAAGTACACTGAAGCTTTCTTT.

The V gene is TRBV20-1, the J gene TRBJ2-7; a weak D match, TRBD2 (5 bases). The ends were cut back, 3 bases at V and 7 bases at J, with 19 bases in the middle. The CDR3 runs 14 residues. Germline V lookup: CDR1 DFQATT, CDR2 SNEGSKA (reference sequence). The CDR3 sequence is CSASLRGLAQEQYF. The CDR3 bases are TGCAGTGCTAGTCTACGGGGTTTAGCGCAGGAGCAGTACTTC.

Only a few counts were recorded for this clonotype. The rearrangement links TRBV20-1 to TRBJ1-1; D possibly corresponds to TRBD1 (6 bases). Deletions cut 6 bases from V and 11 bases from J, with 13 bases between. Germline V gene data show CDR1 as DFQATT and CDR2 as SNEGSKA (reference sequence). The CDR3 spans 10 residues. This chain's CDR3 is CSALSGAAFF. CDR3 nucleotide sequence: TGCAGTGCGCTTTCGGGGGCCGCTTTCTTT.

Many counts were recorded for this clonotype. The chain is built from TRBV10-3 and TRBJ2-3, with D maybe TRBD2 (6 bases). Germline values: CDR1 ENHRY, CDR2 SYGVKD. This CDR3 region has 13 residues. The V gene lost 6 bases and the J gene lost 2 bases, with 9 bases spanning the gap. The CDR3, as DNA: TGTGCCATCAGGGCGGGGTACACAGATACGCAGTATTTT. It specifies CAIRAGYTDTQYF.

Many counts were recorded for this clonotype. The V gene is TRBV20-1, the J gene TRBJ2-1; tentative D call: TRBD2 (6 bases). V lost 3 bases and J 9 bases, leaving 21 bases between the germline ends. Germline CDR1 is DFQATT and CDR2 is SNEGSKA (reference sequence). This CDR3 spans 15 amino acids. CDR3 DNA sequence: TGCAGTGCTAGTTCGGACTACCAAACCCTACGTGAGCAGTTCTTC. Translating it yields CSASSDYQTLREQFF.

This clonotype was seen a handful of times. The V call is TRBV6-2 or TRBV6-3, the J call TRBJ2-5, with 12 bases identical to TRBD1. Germline CDR1 MNHEY, CDR2 SVGEGT. Trimming cost V 4 bases and J 5 bases; bases outside gene matches: 5. CDR3 length: 15 amino acids. CDR3 nucleotide sequence: TGTGCCAGCAGTTTACCGGGACAGGGGGCTGAGACCCAGTACTTC. This encodes CASSLPGQGAETQYF.